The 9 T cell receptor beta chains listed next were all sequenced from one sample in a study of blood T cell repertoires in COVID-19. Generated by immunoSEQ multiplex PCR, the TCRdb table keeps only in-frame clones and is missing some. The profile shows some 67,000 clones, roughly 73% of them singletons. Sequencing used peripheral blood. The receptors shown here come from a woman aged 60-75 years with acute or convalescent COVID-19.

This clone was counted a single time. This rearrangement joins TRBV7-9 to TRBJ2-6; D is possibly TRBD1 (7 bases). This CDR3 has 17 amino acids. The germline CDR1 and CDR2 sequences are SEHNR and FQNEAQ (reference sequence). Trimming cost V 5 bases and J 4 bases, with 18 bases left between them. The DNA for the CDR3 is TGTGCCAGCAGCATACAGGGGAGGCGCTCCGGGGCCAACGTCCTGACTTTC. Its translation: CASSIQGRRSGANVLTF.

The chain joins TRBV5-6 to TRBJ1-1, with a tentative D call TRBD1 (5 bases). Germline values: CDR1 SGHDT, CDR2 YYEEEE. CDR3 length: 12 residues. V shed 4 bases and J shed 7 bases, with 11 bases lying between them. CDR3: CASSLQRGEAFF. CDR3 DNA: TGTGCCAGCAGCCTACAAAGGGGTGAAGCTTTCTTT.

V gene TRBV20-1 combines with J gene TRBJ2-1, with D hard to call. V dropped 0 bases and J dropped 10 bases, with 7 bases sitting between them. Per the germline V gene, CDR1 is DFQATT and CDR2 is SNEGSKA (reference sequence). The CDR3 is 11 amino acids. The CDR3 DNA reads TGCAGTGCTAGAGATCCCCCGGAGCAGTTCTTC. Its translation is CSARDPPEQFF.

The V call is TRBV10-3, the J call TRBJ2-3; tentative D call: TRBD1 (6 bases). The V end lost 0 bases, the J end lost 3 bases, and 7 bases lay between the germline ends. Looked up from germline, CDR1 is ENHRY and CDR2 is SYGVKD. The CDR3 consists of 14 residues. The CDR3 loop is CAISESTGTDTQYF. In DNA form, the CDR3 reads TGTGCCATCAGTGAGTCGACAGGAACAGATACGCAGTATTTT.

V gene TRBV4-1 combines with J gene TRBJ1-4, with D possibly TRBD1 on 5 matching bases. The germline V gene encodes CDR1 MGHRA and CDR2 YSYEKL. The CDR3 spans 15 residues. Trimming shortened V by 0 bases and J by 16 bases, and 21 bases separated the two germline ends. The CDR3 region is CASSQDQARQTIRFF. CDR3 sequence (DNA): TGCGCCAGCAGCCAAGATCAGGCACGACAGACCATTCGGTTTTTT.

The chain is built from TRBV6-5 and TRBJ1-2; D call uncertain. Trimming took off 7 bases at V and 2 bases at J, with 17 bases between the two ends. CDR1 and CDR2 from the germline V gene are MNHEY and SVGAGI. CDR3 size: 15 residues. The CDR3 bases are TGTGCCAGCACTCGGGAGAGGACGGGAAACTATGGCTACACCTTC. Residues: CASTRERTGNYGYTF.

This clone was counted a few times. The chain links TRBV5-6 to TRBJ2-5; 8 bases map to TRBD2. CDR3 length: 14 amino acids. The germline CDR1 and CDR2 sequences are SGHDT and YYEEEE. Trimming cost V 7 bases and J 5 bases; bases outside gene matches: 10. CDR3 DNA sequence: TGTGCCAGCGCACTAGCGGCCCGGAGTGAGACCCAGTACTTC. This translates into CASALAARSETQYF.

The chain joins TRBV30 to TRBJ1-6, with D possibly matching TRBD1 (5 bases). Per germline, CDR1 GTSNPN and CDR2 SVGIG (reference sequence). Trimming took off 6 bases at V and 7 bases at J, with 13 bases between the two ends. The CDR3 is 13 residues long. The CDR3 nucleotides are TGTGCCTGTCCAGGGTTAGAAAATTCACCCCTCCACTTT. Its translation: CACPGLENSPLHF.

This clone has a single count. In nucleotides, the CDR3 is TGTGCCAGCAGCCAAGGACGACAGGGGTCAGATACGCAGTATTTT. Translated, it gives CASSQGRQGSDTQYF. The chain carries TRBV3-1 (or the pseudogene TRBV3-2) and TRBJ2-3; 8 bases agree with TRBD1. The CDR3 covers 15 residues. Germline CDR1 is LGHDT and CDR2 is YNNKEL (reference sequence). V lost 1 base to trimming and J lost 4 bases; unmatched junction nucleotides: 4.